The entry that follows covers one TCR beta chain sequence. These data are taken from a study of blood T cell repertoires in COVID-19. Study at large: PBMCs, B-cell-depleted T cells, or T cells were the source of the cDNA or gDNA that made up the material.

Losses at the gene ends were 0 bases for V and 5 bases for J; bases not matched to a gene: 12. Germline V gene sequence: CDR1 MGHRA, CDR2 YSYEKL. The CDR3 runs 18 residues. Original processing methods: The authors estimated nucleated cell counts from reference gene primer amplification. Libraries were prepared by immunoSEQ multiplex PCR; TCRdb keeps only in-frame clonotypes and omits some of them. D and trimming were read from the DNA, whereas the V and J calls and clone size are those reported in that table. The data show about 200,000 clones, with roughly 80% seen just once and approximately 7.9% held by the top ten.

The sequence came from an elderly woman with acute or convalescent COVID-19. The sample consisted of peripheral blood. The rearrangement links TRBV4-1 to TRBJ2-5; 10 nucleotides agree with TRBD2. Here the CDR3 reads CASSQDQVLAGEGETQYF. The CDR3, as DNA: TGCGCCAGCAGCCAAGATCAGGTTCTAGCGGGGGAAGGGGAGACCCAGTACTTC.